This T cell receptor (beta chain) was observed in a study of CD8 T cells in ankylosing spondylitis. Germline V CDR1 and CDR2: SSHAT, FNYEAQ (reference sequence). The CDR3 is 15 amino acids. This clonotype has a single count. What it binds is unknown. One end of the junction does not line up with germline, which may come from a read error. Study findings and constraints: What appeared characteristic of ankylosing spondylitis blood was a TCR beta motif of eight highly homologous variants.

MiXCR was run by TCRdb on the 5' RACE reads, yielding one entry per CDR3 protein. The table lists some 840,000 distinct CDR3 sequences, about 10% of them singletons, with approximately 0.46% in the top ten. What was sequenced was blood, either unsorted or a sorted T cell fraction (not recorded which). The chain uses TRBV7-7 and TRBJ2-2; D might be TRBD2 (7 bases). The sequence derives from a male donor with ankylosing spondylitis. CDR3: CASSAGAPNTGELFF. CDR3 in DNA: TGTGCTAGCAGCGCGGGGGCCCCGAACACCGGGGAGCTGTTTTTT.